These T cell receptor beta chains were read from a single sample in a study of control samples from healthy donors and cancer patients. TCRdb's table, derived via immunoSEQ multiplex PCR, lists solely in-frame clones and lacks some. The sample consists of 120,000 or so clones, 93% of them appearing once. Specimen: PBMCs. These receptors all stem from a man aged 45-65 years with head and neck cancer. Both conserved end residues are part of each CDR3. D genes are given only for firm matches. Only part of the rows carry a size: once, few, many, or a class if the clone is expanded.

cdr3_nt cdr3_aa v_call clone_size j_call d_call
TGTGCCAGCAGTGAAACCCGGGCGGGTGAAGCTTTCTTT CASSETRAGEAFF TRBV6-1 NA TRBJ1-1 NA
TGTGCCAGCAGTTACTTCGGCTCAGATGAAGCTTTCTTT CASSYFGSDEAFF TRBV6-7 NA TRBJ1-1 NA
TGTGCCAGCAGTTATACGGTCGGGAGAACTGAAGCTTTCTTT CASSYTVGRTEAFF TRBV6-5 NA TRBJ1-1 NA
TGTGCCAGCGGCCGGGGGTCGATCGAAGCTTTCTTT CASGRGSIEAFF TRBV5-8 once TRBJ1-1 NA
TGTGCCAGCAGCTTGGTTCAGGGGAACGGTGGAACCACTGAAGCTTTCTTT CASSLVQGNGGTTEAFF TRBV5-4 NA TRBJ1-1 NA
TGTGCCAGCTCACCAGTGGCGGGGAGGAGCACAGATACGCAGTATTTT CASSPVAGRSTDTQYF TRBV18 once TRBJ2-3 NA
TGCGCCAGCAGTTCTAGACTGCCTGGGGAGCTGTTTTTT CASSSRLPGELFF TRBV5-1 NA TRBJ2-2 NA
TGTGCCAGTAGTAGCCGCAGGGCCGGGGCAACTAATGAAAAACTGTTTTTT CASSSRRAGATNEKLFF TRBV19 NA TRBJ1-4 NA
TGTGCCAGCAGCTTGGCCGTCGGGCCAAACTATGGCTACACCTTC CASSLAVGPNYGYTF TRBV7-8 NA TRBJ1-2 NA
TGTGCCTGGAGTGTGACGTTTCAAGAGACCCAGTACTTC CAWSVTFQETQYF TRBV30 NA TRBJ2-5 NA
TGTGCCAGCAGCTCACTGGGGGGCCAGGGGGAGCAGTTCTTC CASSSLGGQGEQFF TRBV6-2/TRBV6-3 NA TRBJ2-1 NA
TGTGCCAGCAGGGAGAGGACAGGGCCCGGGGAGCTGTTTTTT CASRERTGPGELFF TRBV2 NA TRBJ2-2 TRBD1
TGTGCCAGCAGTGACGGGGGTGGCGCAGATACGCAGTATTTT CASSDGGGADTQYF TRBV2 NA TRBJ2-3 NA
TGCAGTGCTAGTCCAGGGGGTTTCTACAATGAGCAGTTCTTC CSASPGGFYNEQFF TRBV20-1 NA TRBJ2-1 TRBD1
TGTGCCAGCAGCTTAGGGGGGGGGCGAAATCAGCCCCAGCATTTT CASSLGGGRNQPQHF TRBV7-2 NA TRBJ1-5 NA
TGCGCCAGCAGCTCCACAGGGACGGGCTCAAACAACAATGAGCAGTTCTTC CASSSTGTGSNNNEQFF TRBV4-3 NA TRBJ2-1 NA
TGTGCCAGCAGATTTGACAGGGAAAACACCTTC CASRFDRENTF TRBV5-6 NA TRBJ1-2 TRBD1
TGCGCCAGCAGCATGACAGGGGGAGGGCATCAGCCCCAGCATTTT CASSMTGGGHQPQHF TRBV5-1 NA TRBJ1-5 TRBD1
TGTGCCAGCAGCCGTAAAGGAACAGGGTTGGAGACCCAGTACTTC CASSRKGTGLETQYF TRBV14 NA TRBJ2-5 NA
TGTGCCACCAGCCCCGGAAGGGGGCAGGGCTATGGCTACACCTTC CATSPGRGQGYGYTF TRBV15 NA TRBJ1-2 TRBD1
TGTGCCAGCAGCTTTTCGGGACTCAATCAGCCCCAGCATTTT CASSFSGLNQPQHF TRBV7-2 NA TRBJ1-5 NA
TGCGCCAGCAGCCAAGGCGCAGGGGATGAAAAACTGTTTTTT CASSQGAGDEKLFF TRBV4-1 few TRBJ1-4 NA
TGCGCCAGCAGCCCAATCAGGACAGACTATGGCTACACCTTC CASSPIRTDYGYTF TRBV4-3 once TRBJ1-2 NA
TGTGCCAGCAGCTCTAGAAGAGGACAGCTAAACATTCAGTACTTC CASSSRRGQLNIQYF TRBV7-2 NA TRBJ2-4 NA
TGTGCCAGCAGCATCCTAGGGGGGCAGGACACTGAAGCTTTCTTT CASSILGGQDTEAFF TRBV28 NA TRBJ1-1 NA
TGTGCCATCAGCGGACAGGGAACAGAGACCCAGTACTTC CAISGQGTETQYF TRBV10-3 NA TRBJ2-5 TRBD1
TGTGCCAGCAGCTTATTAGGCGGCTACGAGCAGTACTTC CASSLLGGYEQYF TRBV7-2 NA TRBJ2-7 NA
TGTGCCAGCAGTACTACAGCATACGAGCAGTACTTC CASSTTAYEQYF TRBV2 NA TRBJ2-7 NA
TGTGCCAGCAGTGAAAGTTTGGACTTCTCTGGGGCCAACGTCCTGACTTTC CASSESLDFSGANVLTF TRBV6-1 NA TRBJ2-6 NA
TGTGCCAGCAGCCCATGGGCGGCAGGGGAGTATGGCTACACCTTC CASSPWAAGEYGYTF TRBV7-2 NA TRBJ1-2 NA
TGTGCCAGCAGCCCGAGGCCACCGGGACTAGGTGCCTACGAGCAGTACTTC CASSPRPPGLGAYEQYF TRBV7-2 NA TRBJ2-7 TRBD2
TGCGCCAGCAGCCAAGATTCGATTTCGGCCAGGGGTCCCTGGTATGGCTACACCTTC CASSQDSISARGPWYGYTF TRBV4-1 NA TRBJ1-2 NA
TGTGCCATCGGGGCAACTAATGAAAAACTGTTTTTT CAIGATNEKLFF TRBV15 NA TRBJ1-4 NA
TGCGCCAACAGCTTGGGCGGGACAGAAAGTAACATTCAGTACTTC CANSLGGTESNIQYF TRBV5-1 NA TRBJ2-4 NA
TGCGCCAGCAGCTTGGCCAGGACAGGGACTGGTGAAGCTTTCTTT CASSLARTGTGEAFF TRBV5-1 NA TRBJ1-1 TRBD1
TGTGCCAGCAGTTTAACGGCGTCGGGCACTGAAGCTTTCTTT CASSLTASGTEAFF TRBV6-2/TRBV6-3 NA TRBJ1-1 NA
TGTGCCAGCAGCTTAGTAAAGGGGCCTCGGGGGGTATCCTACGAGCAGTACTTC CASSLVKGPRGVSYEQYF TRBV11-2 NA TRBJ2-7 TRBD2